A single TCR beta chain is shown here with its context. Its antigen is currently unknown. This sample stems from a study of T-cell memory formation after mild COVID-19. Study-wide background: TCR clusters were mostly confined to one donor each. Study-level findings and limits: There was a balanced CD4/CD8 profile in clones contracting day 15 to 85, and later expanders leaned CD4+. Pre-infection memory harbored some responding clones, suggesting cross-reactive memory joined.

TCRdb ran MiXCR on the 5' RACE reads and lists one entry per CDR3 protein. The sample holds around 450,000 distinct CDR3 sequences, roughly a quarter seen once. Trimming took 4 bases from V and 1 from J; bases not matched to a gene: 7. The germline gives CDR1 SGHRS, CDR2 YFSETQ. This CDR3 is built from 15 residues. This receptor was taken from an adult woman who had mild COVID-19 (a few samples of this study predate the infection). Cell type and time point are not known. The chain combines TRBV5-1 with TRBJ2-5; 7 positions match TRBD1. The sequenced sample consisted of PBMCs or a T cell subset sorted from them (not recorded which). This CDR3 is CASSPRDRSQETQYF. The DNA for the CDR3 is TGCGCCAGCAGCCCCCGGGACAGAAGCCAAGAGACCCAGTACTTC.